The 30 T cell receptor beta chains below come from one sample, sequenced in a study of OX40 agonist ivuxolimab in advanced cancers. TCRdb keeps only in-frame clones here, not all; method: immunoSEQ multiplex PCR. The profile shows fewer than 25,000 clones, less than 85% of them singletons. Sequenced material: CD4+ or CD8+ T cells sorted from blood, taken in a trial of the OX40 agonist ivuxolimab. These receptors originate from an adult with an advanced solid tumor such as melanoma, head and neck, liver or kidney cancer.

The chain joins TRBV19 to TRBJ2-1; 9 bases match TRBD2. This CDR3 contains 13 residues. CDR1 and CDR2 from the germline V gene are LNHDA and SQIVND (reference sequence). V shed 4 bases, J shed 5 bases, and the junction held 0 bases outside the gene matches. The CDR3 nucleotides read TGTGCCAGTAGTAGCGGGGGGGACAATGAGCAGTTCTTC. Its translation is CASSSGGDNEQFF. The entire variable domain, with the rest obtained from reference TRBV19 and TRBJ2-1, is as follows: DGGITQSPKYLFRKEGQNVTLSCEQNLNHDAMYWYRQDPGQGLRLIYYSQIVNDFQKGDIAEGYSVSREKKESFPLTVTSAQKNPTAFYLCASSSGGDNEQFFGPGTRLTVL.

The genes are TRBV7-8 and TRBJ2-1; 7 bases match TRBD2. Germline values: CDR1 SGHVS, CDR2 FQNEAQ. Trimming removed 11 bases from V and 6 bases from J; junction bases left unmatched: 4. The CDR3 consists of 11 residues. CDR3 loop: CAGGGSNEQFF. The CDR3 bases are TGTGCCGGGGGGGGGTCCAATGAGCAGTTCTTC. Variable domain in full (rest from reference TRBV7-8 and TRBJ2-1): GAGVSQSPRYKVAKRGQDVALRCDPISGHVSLFWYQQALGQGPEFLTYFQNEAQLDKSGLPSDRFFAERPEGSVSTLKIQRTQQEDSAVYLCAGGGSNEQFFGPGTRLTVL.

The rearrangement joins TRBV11-2 to TRBJ1-5; D uncertain. The germline CDR1 and CDR2 sequences are SGHAT and FQNNGV. CDR3 length equals 13 residues. Trimming pared 0 bases from V and 5 bases from J, leaving 5 bases between. DNA for the CDR3: TGTGCCAGCAGCTTAGACCCAGATCAGCCCCAGCATTTT. It codes for CASSLDPDQPQHF.

The chain uses TRBV14 and TRBJ2-3; 9 bases fit TRBD2. Germline loops: CDR1 SGHDN, CDR2 FVKESK. The length of the CDR3 is 15 residues. Trimming cost V 4 bases and J 3 bases; bases outside gene matches: 5. For the CDR3, the DNA is TGTGCCAGCAGCCCGCGGGGGGGCGGGACAGATACGCAGTATTTT. The encoded protein is CASSPRGGGTDTQYF.

This clone was seen a handful of times. The V and J genes are TRBV2 and TRBJ2-3, with D unresolved. This CDR3 contains 14 residues. Trimming stripped 1 base from V and 0 bases from J, with 5 bases between. Per germline, CDR1 SNHLY and CDR2 FYNNEI. The CDR3 DNA reads TGTGCCAGCAGTGAAGGGCCGAGCACAGATACGCAGTATTTT. Protein product: CASSEGPSTDTQYF.

This chain links TRBV27 with TRBJ2-7, with D maybe TRBD2 (7 bases). The CDR3 has 15 residues. The germline V gene has CDR1 MNHEY and CDR2 SMNVEV (reference sequence). The germline V and J ends were trimmed by 2 bases and 3 bases, with 14 bases remaining between them. CDR3 region: CASSLEGGAFYEQYF. CDR3 in DNA: TGTGCCAGCAGTTTAGAGGGGGGGGCTTTCTACGAGCAGTACTTC.

The chain carries TRBV6-6 and TRBJ2-7; no reliable D call. The CDR3 sequence is 13 residues long. The V end was cut by 0 bases, the J end by 3 bases, with 6 bases between. CDR1 MNHNY and CDR2 SVGAGI come from the germline V gene (reference sequence). The CDR3 loop reads CASSYSRSYEQYF. The CDR3 DNA sequence: TGTGCCAGCAGTTACTCGAGGAGCTACGAGCAGTACTTC.

This clone has a handful of counts. The chain has TRBV6-5 and TRBJ2-7, with 8 bases aligning to TRBD1. Germline V gives CDR1 MNHEY, CDR2 SVGAGI. There are 14 residues in the CDR3. The ends lost 2 bases at V and 7 bases at J; junction bases unmatched: 7. In DNA form, the CDR3 reads TGTGCCAGCAGTTACGTGACAGGGGCGGAGGAGCAGTACTTC. Its translation: CASSYVTGAEEQYF.

This sequence joins TRBV13 and TRBJ1-2; 8 nucleotides align to TRBD1. The ends lost 5 bases at V and 6 bases at J; junction bases unmatched: 8. Germline loops: CDR1 PRHDT, CDR2 FYEKMQ (reference sequence). The CDR3 has 14 amino acids. The CDR3 coding sequence is TGTGCCAGCAGCCAGGGACAGGCCTTGAATGGCTACACCTTC. Its translation: CASSQGQALNGYTF.

The CDR3 spells CASSDWQGSTDTQYF. In DNA form, the CDR3 reads TGCGCCAGCAGTGATTGGCAGGGAAGCACAGATACGCAGTATTTT. The genes are TRBV10-1 and TRBJ2-3; D might be TRBD1 (5 bases). V was pared by 3 bases and J by 0 bases, with 10 bases between. CDR3 length: 15 amino acids. Looked up from germline, CDR1 is WNHNN and CDR2 is SYGVQD (reference sequence).

V and J are TRBV12-5 and TRBJ2-1; perhaps D is TRBD1 or TRBD2 (5 bases each). V shed 3 bases and J shed 7 bases, with 16 bases lying between them. Germline assignment: CDR1 LGHNT and CDR2 FRNRAP. The CDR3 runs to 15 residues. The CDR3 region has the DNA TGTGCTAGTGGTTTCGGGGCCTCTGCGCGGAATGAGCAGTTCTTC. It translates to CASGFGASARNEQFF. Based on the CDR3 plus reference TRBV12-5 and TRBJ2-1, the full variable domain is DARVTQTPRHKVTEMGQEVTMRCQPILGHNTVFWYRQTMMQGLELLAYFRNRAPLDDSGMPKDRFSAEMPDATLATLKIQPSEPRDSAVYFCASGFGASARNEQFFGPGTRLTVL.

The V gene is TRBV19, the J gene TRBJ1-1; D is ambiguous. Germline lookup yields CDR1 LNHDA and CDR2 SQIVND (reference sequence). The CDR3 length is 13 residues. V lost 6 bases and J 1 base, leaving 9 bases between the germline ends. For the CDR3, the DNA is TGTGCCAGTAGGTCTAACAGGAACACTGAAGCTTTCTTT. This encodes CASRSNRNTEAFF. Looking up the rest from reference TRBV19 and TRBJ1-1 gives the full variable domain: DGGITQSPKYLFRKEGQNVTLSCEQNLNHDAMYWYRQDPGQGLRLIYYSQIVNDFQKGDIAEGYSVSREKKESFPLTVTSAQKNPTAFYLCASRSNRNTEAFFGQGTRLTVV.

CDR3 sequence (DNA): TGTGCCAGCAGCCTCTTAACGGTAGCGGGAGGCGCAGATACGCAGTATTTT. It yields the protein CASSLLTVAGGADTQYF. This chain uses TRBV11-3 with TRBJ2-3; 10 positions agree with TRBD2. J gave up 4 bases and V 5 bases, and 12 bases lay outside the gene matches. Germline CDR1 SGHNT, CDR2 YENEEA. The CDR3 runs to 17 residues.

This CDR3 is CSVEAGGTGYEQYF. The CDR3, as DNA: TGCAGCGTTGAAGCTGGCGGAACGGGCTACGAGCAGTACTTC. The chain joins TRBV29-1 to TRBJ2-7; D ambiguous. V shed 1 base and J shed 3 bases, with 13 bases lying between them. Germline V gene sequence: CDR1 SQVTM, CDR2 ANQGSEA. This CDR3 has 14 amino acids.

CDR3 nucleotide sequence: TGTGCCAGCAGCCCCACCTCGTCGGGGACTGAGCAGTTCTTC. This gives the protein CASSPTSSGTEQFF. This chain connects TRBV7-2 to TRBJ2-1, with D possibly being TRBD1 or TRBD2 (5 bases each). The germline CDR1 and CDR2 sequences are SGHTA and FQGNSA. Deletions cut 5 bases from V and 9 bases from J, with 17 bases between. CDR3 length equals 14 residues.

The chain couples TRBV5-6 to TRBJ1-1; 8 positions agree with TRBD1. V shed 3 bases and J 4 bases; nucleotides not matched to a gene: 11. CDR1 is SGHDT and CDR2 is YYEEEE in the germline V gene. CDR3 size: 16 residues. In DNA, the CDR3 is TGTGCCAGCAGCTACGTGACAGGGGAGGCGAGCACTGAAGCTTTCTTT. Translating it yields CASSYVTGEASTEAFF.

This clone is labeled as medium-sized. The rearrangement links TRBV2 to TRBJ1-2; D unresolved. CDR1 SNHLY and CDR2 FYNNEI come from the germline V gene. This CDR3 spans 13 amino acids. V dropped 7 bases and J dropped 3 bases, with 12 bases sitting between them. The CDR3 loop reads CASTLQSDYGYTF. Here the CDR3 DNA reads TGTGCCAGCACTCTTCAATCGGACTATGGCTACACCTTC.

As for this clone: A far larger clone is off by one base, so a read error is likely. The identical CDR3 is also encoded by other nucleotide sequences in the sample. V usage is TRBV5-5 and J usage is TRBJ2-3; the match to TRBD2 covers 8 bases. V trimming: 4 bases; J trimming: 0 bases; junction bases outside the gene matches: 10. Germline CDR1 and CDR2: SGHKS and YYEKEE (reference sequence). The CDR3 sequence is 17 residues long. The CDR3 sequence: CASSQEGLALSTDTQYF. Written as DNA, the CDR3 is TGTGCCAGCAGCCAAGAAGGACTAGCCCTCAGCACAGATACGCAGTATTTT.

This chain connects TRBV13 to TRBJ1-1; maybe TRBD1 (5 bases). V was clipped by 2 bases and J by 6 bases, with 7 bases between them. The CDR3 totals 12 residues. Germline CDR1 PRHDT, CDR2 FYEKMQ (reference sequence). CDR3 in amino acids: CASSLWGSEAFF. The CDR3 DNA reads as TGTGCCAGCAGCTTATGGGGGTCTGAAGCTTTCTTT.

A word on this clone: This CDR3 is also generated by other DNA sequences in the sample. The rearrangement links TRBV6-5 to TRBJ2-7; possibly TRBD2 for D (5 bases). This CDR3 comprises 13 residues. Germline V gives CDR1 MNHEY, CDR2 SVGAGI. Trimming removed 2 bases at V and 3 bases at J, with 8 bases between. The CDR3 region is CASSYSGSYEQYF. The DNA of the CDR3 is TGTGCCAGCAGTTACAGCGGCAGCTACGAGCAGTACTTC.

This chain joins TRBV27 and TRBJ1-1; 7 positions match TRBD1. The germline CDR1 and CDR2 sequences are MNHEY and SMNVEV (reference sequence). V dropped 4 bases and J dropped 1; count of bases not matched to a gene: 0. CDR3 length: 13 amino acids. CDR3 amino acids: CASSWTGNTEAFF. CDR3 DNA sequence: TGTGCCAGCAGTTGGACAGGGAACACTGAAGCTTTCTTT.

Written as DNA, the CDR3 is TGTGCCAGCTCGGCACTAGCGGGGGACTCTGGGGCCAACGTCCTGACTTTC. Amino acid sequence: CASSALAGDSGANVLTF. J is TRBJ2-6 and V is TRBV18, with 11 positions matching TRBD2. There are 17 residues in the CDR3. V gave up 6 bases and J gave up 0 bases; unmatched junction bases: 4. Germline CDR1 reads KGHSH; CDR2 reads LQKENI.

The DNA for the CDR3 is TGTGCCAGCAGTTTATCGACAGGGACCTCCTACGAGCAGTACTTC. It translates to CASSLSTGTSYEQYF. This chain links TRBV27 with TRBJ2-7; 7 nucleotides agree with TRBD1. Germline V gives CDR1 MNHEY, CDR2 SMNVEV (reference sequence). V was clipped by 0 bases and J by 0 bases; unmatched bases: 2. The CDR3 consists of 15 residues.

The V call is TRBV15, the J call TRBJ2-1; 7 bases map to TRBD2. CDR1 is LNHNV, CDR2 YYDKDF, per germline (reference sequence). The CDR3 extends over 14 amino acids. V lost 10 bases and J lost 5; bases outside the gene matches: 11. The CDR3 reads CASTARGGDNEQFF. CDR3 sequence (DNA): TGTGCCAGCACAGCCCGGGGAGGGGACAATGAGCAGTTCTTC.

The table lists this clone with a few counts. This rearrangement joins TRBV6-5 to TRBJ2-2; no firm D call. Trimming left V 8 bases short and J 2 bases short, with 12 bases between. The CDR3 covers 14 residues. In germline, CDR1 is MNHEY, CDR2 SVGAGI. The DNA of the CDR3 is TGTGCCAGCTTGGGAAGCGACAACACCGGGGAGCTGTTTTTT. Its protein product is CASLGSDNTGELFF.

The rearrangement links TRBV28 to TRBJ1-2, with 7 bases matching TRBD1. The CDR3 runs 15 residues. Trimming removed 0 bases from V and 3 bases from J; junction bases left unmatched: 4. The germline V gene has CDR1 MDHEN and CDR2 SYDVKM. The CDR3 here is CASSLWAGGYYGYTF. CDR3 coding DNA: TGTGCCAGCAGTTTATGGGCAGGGGGGTACTATGGCTACACCTTC.

The genes are TRBV6-1 and TRBJ2-7; 9 bases map to TRBD2. The germline gives CDR1 MNHNS, CDR2 SASEGT. The ends lost 3 bases at V and 6 bases at J; junction bases unmatched: 6. This CDR3 spans 14 amino acids. CDR3 sequence reads: CASSEVLAGGEQYF. The CDR3 nucleotides read TGTGCCAGCAGTGAGGTACTAGCGGGCGGCGAGCAGTACTTC.

The V and J genes are TRBV7-6 and TRBJ2-5, with 10 bases fitting TRBD2. Germline CDR1 SGHVS, CDR2 FNYEAQ. CDR3 size: 15 residues. V was pared by 6 bases and J by 7 bases, with 11 bases of the junction left unmatched. In DNA, the CDR3 is TGTGCCAGCAGTCTAGCGGGGGTTAACCGGGGGACCCAGTACTTC. Amino acid sequence: CASSLAGVNRGTQYF. The entire variable domain, with the rest obtained from reference TRBV7-6 and TRBJ2-5, is as follows: GAGVSQSPRYKVTKRGQDVALRCDPISGHVSLYWYRQALGQGPEFLTYFNYEAQQDKSGLPNDRFSAERPEGSISTLTIQRTEQRDSAMYRCASSLAGVNRGTQYFGPGTRLLVL.

CDR3 nucleotides: TGTGCCAGCAGTTCAATAAGTTGGGGCATTCAGTACTTC. It codes for CASSSISWGIQYF. The rearrangement uses TRBV28 and TRBJ2-4, with D hard to call. The CDR3 extends over 13 amino acids. The germline CDR1 and CDR2 sequences are MDHEN and SYDVKM. The V and J ends lost 4 bases and 9 bases respectively, with 13 bases between them.

The rearrangement links TRBV27 to TRBJ1-5; unclear D gene. V lost 2 bases and J lost 0, with 5 bases in between. This CDR3 has 14 amino acids. In germline, CDR1 is MNHEY, CDR2 SMNVEV (reference sequence). CDR3 sequence (DNA): TGTGCCAGCAGTTTACACAATAGCAATCAGCCCCAGCATTTT. Translated, it gives CASSLHNSNQPQHF.